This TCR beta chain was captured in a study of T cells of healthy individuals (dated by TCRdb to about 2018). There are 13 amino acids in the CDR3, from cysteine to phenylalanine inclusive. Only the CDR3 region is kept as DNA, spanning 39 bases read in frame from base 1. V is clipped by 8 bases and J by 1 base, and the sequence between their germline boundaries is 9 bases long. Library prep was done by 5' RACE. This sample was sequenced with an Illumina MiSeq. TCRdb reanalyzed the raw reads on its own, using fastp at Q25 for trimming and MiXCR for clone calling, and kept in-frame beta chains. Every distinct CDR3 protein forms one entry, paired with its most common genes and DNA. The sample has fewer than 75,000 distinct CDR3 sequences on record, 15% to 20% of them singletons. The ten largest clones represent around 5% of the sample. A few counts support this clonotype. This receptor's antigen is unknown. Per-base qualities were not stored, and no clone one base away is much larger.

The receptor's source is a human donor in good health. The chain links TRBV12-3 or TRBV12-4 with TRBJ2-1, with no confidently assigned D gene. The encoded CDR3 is CASVVGSYNEQFF. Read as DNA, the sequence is TGTGCCAGCGTGGTAGGGTCCTACAATGAGCAGTTCTTC.